This record concerns one T cell receptor (beta chain) sequence. The record originates from a study of blood T cell repertoires in COVID-19. Profiled with immunoSEQ multiplex PCR; TCRdb holds only in-frame clones, not every one. The repertoire includes over 250,000 clones, roughly 89% of them detected once, and 2% to 2.5% sits in the top ten. CDR1 and CDR2 (germline): GTSNPN, SVGIG (reference sequence). The V and J ends lost 0 bases and 4 bases, in that order; junction bases with no gene match: 2. The CDR3 totals 13 residues. The sample taken for sequencing was peripheral blood. The sequence was obtained from a man between 45 and 60 years old with acute or convalescent COVID-19. This sequence joins TRBV30 and TRBJ1-2; 7 bases align to TRBD1. CDR3 nucleotides: TGTGCCTGGAGTGTACGGGACAGCTATGGCTACACCTTC. The encoded protein is CAWSVRDSYGYTF. The full variable domain, completed using reference TRBV30 and TRBJ1-2, is SQTIHQWPATLVQPVGSPLSLECTVEGTSNPNLYWYRQAAGRGLQLLFYSVGIGQISSEVPQNLSASRPQDRQFILSSKKLLLSDSGFYLCAWSVRDSYGYTFGSGTRLTVV.